This is a list of T cell receptor beta chains from one sample in a study of cytomegalovirus exposure and HLA in healthy donors. TCRdb keeps only in-frame clones here, not all; method: immunoSEQ multiplex PCR. The sample lists around 350,000 clones; roughly 85% were seen once. Sample: PBMCs. The receptors come from a woman between 18 and 29 years old in good health and CMV-seronegative. The CDR3 runs from the conserved cysteine through the conserved F or W. The D gene is left open where the match is weak.

v_gene,d_gene,j_gene,CDR3nt,CDR3aa
TRBV7-2,.,TRBJ2-3,TGTGCCAGCAGCCCCGACTACCATACGCAGTATTTT,CASSPDYHTQYF
TRBV13,.,TRBJ2-7,TGTGCCAGCAGCCTGTTTGACAGTTATTACGAGCAGTACTTC,CASSLFDSYYEQYF
TRBV7-6,.,TRBJ1-1,TGTGCCAGCAGCCCTAGACCGAACTTGAACACTGAAGCTTTCTTT,CASSPRPNLNTEAFF
TRBV4-1,TRBD1,TRBJ1-2,TGCGCCAGCAGCCAAGGGACAGGGGGCCGGGTGAGGGATGGCTACACCTTC,CASSQGTGGRVRDGYTF
TRBV5-1,TRBD1,TRBJ2-6,TGCGCCAGCAGCTTACCGGGACAGGGTCTCGGGGCCAACGTCCTGACTTTC,CASSLPGQGLGANVLTF
TRBV11-3,.,TRBJ2-3,TGTGCCAGCAGCTCCGAGGGGGACACAGATACGCAGTATTTT,CASSSEGDTDTQYF
TRBV9,.,TRBJ2-1,TGTGCCTCTTGTGAGAGCCCCACGAACAATGAGCAGTTCTTC,CASCESPTNNEQFF
TRBV10-1,TRBD2,TRBJ2-5,TGCGCCAGCAGTGAGGGGGCTAGCGGGGGGCAAGAGACCCAGTACTTC,CASSEGASGGQETQYF
TRBV19,.,TRBJ1-2,TGTGCCAGTAAGAGCGGGGCTAACTATGGCTACACCTTC,CASKSGANYGYTF
TRBV28,TRBD1,TRBJ2-7,TGTGCCAGCAGTTTATCGGGACAGGGGGCATGGAAGTACTTC,CASSLSGQGAWKYF
TRBV6-6,TRBD2,TRBJ2-1,TGTGCCAGCAGAACCGGGACTAGCGGATACAATGAGCAGTTCTTC,CASRTGTSGYNEQFF
TRBV20-1,.,TRBJ1-1,TGCAGTGCGACTACTTGGACTGAAGCTTTCTTT,CSATTWTEAFF
TRBV28,.,TRBJ2-7,TGTGCCAGCAGTTACTCCCCTATCTACGAGCAGTACTTC,CASSYSPIYEQYF
TRBV4-2,.,TRBJ2-3,TGTGCCAGCAGCCAAGATAGAGGGGGGGCCCCAGATACGCAGTATTTT,CASSQDRGGAPDTQYF
TRBV11-2,.,TRBJ2-7,TGTGCCAGCAGCTTAGGGTGGGGCGGGACCTACGAGCAGTACTTC,CASSLGWGGTYEQYF
TRBV19,.,TRBJ1-5,TGTGCCAGTAACACAGGGTATCAGCCCCAGCATTTT,CASNTGYQPQHF
TRBV27,TRBD2,TRBJ2-3,TGTGCCAGCAGTTTACTAGCGGGGGGTTTCACAGATACGCAGTATTTT,CASSLLAGGFTDTQYF
TRBV4-2,TRBD1,TRBJ2-3,TGTGCCAGCAGCCAAGATGTAGGGGGCCCCCCTGTCGCAGATACGCAGTATTTT,CASSQDVGGPPVADTQYF
TRBV7-8,TRBD1,TRBJ2-1,TGTGCCAGCAGCCGAGGGACAGGGGCTAACAATGAGCAGTTCTTC,CASSRGTGANNEQFF